Below, 13 T cell receptor beta chains from the same sample are listed, as sequenced in a study of graft-versus-host responses after intestinal transplantation. What these receptors recognize is not known. Method: immunoSEQ multiplex PCR; TCRdb's copy keeps in-frame clones and lacks some. This sample carries around 50,000 clones, around 85% of them seen once, and the ten largest clones take over 0.4%. The input for sequencing was unstimulated CD4+ T cells sorted from spleen or lymph node cells, taken before transplant. These receptors originate from a human donor who was the organ donor for an intestinal transplant.

This sequence joins TRBV2 and TRBJ1-1; a possible D gene is TRBD1 (5 bases). Trimming took 1 base from V and 1 from J, leaving 13 bases between them. The CDR3 contains 16 residues. CDR1 is SNHLY, CDR2 FYNNEI, per germline. The CDR3 nucleotides read TGTGCCAGCAGTGAAGGGCTGGGGGTTGGGAACACTGAAGCTTTCTTT. Its translation is CASSEGLGVGNTEAFF.

This clone was recorded once. The chain recombines TRBV5-6 with TRBJ1-5, with D unclear. The CDR3 runs to 16 residues. Trimming removed 0 bases from V and 2 bases from J, with 12 bases in between. Looked up from germline, CDR1 is SGHDT and CDR2 is YYEEEE. This CDR3 reads CASSLAAGVGNQPQHF. In DNA form, the CDR3 reads TGTGCCAGCAGCTTGGCGGCGGGAGTGGGCAATCAGCCCCAGCATTTT.

The chain joins TRBV5-1 to TRBJ2-1, with 7 bases identical to TRBD2. Per germline, CDR1 SGHRS and CDR2 YFSETQ. V shed 2 bases, J shed 6 bases, and the junction held 8 bases outside the gene matches. The CDR3 length is 15 residues. The CDR3 is CASSFLAGVGNEQFF. The CDR3, as DNA: TGCGCCAGCAGCTTTCTTGCGGGAGTGGGCAATGAGCAGTTCTTC.

The CDR3 region is CASCLGGTGGWGYTF. The CDR3 DNA reads as TGTGCCAGCTGTCTAGGGGGGACAGGGGGCTGGGGCTACACCTTC. The chain carries TRBV6-5 and TRBJ1-2; 12 positions match TRBD1. CDR3 size: 15 residues. The trim removed 8 bases at V and 8 bases at J, leaving 12 bases unmatched. Germline V lookup: CDR1 MNHEY, CDR2 SVGAGI.

This chain connects TRBV23-1 to TRBJ2-2; 8 bases fit TRBD1. TRBV23-1 is flagged as an ORF with uncertain function. CDR3 size: 15 residues. V trimming: 3 bases; J trimming: 5 bases; junction bases outside the gene matches: 5. CDR3 residues: CASSHPTGVTGELFF. The DNA for the CDR3 is TGCGCCAGCAGTCATCCGACAGGGGTAACCGGGGAGCTGTTTTTT.

This clone was observed a few times. The chain carries TRBV21-1 and TRBJ1-1; the table's D call TRBD1 went unverified against the DNA. TRBV21-1 is described as a pseudogene. There are 16 residues in the CDR3. As DNA, the CDR3 is TGTGCCAGCAGCAAAAAAAGGACAGGGGTGAACACTGAAGCTTTCTTT. Translation gives CASSKKRTGVNTEAFF.

The CDR3 loop reads CASSVGGAKNIQYF. The CDR3 region has the DNA TGTGCCAGCAGCGTAGGGGGCGCCAAAAACATTCAGTACTTC. V usage is TRBV9 and J usage is TRBJ2-4, with D perhaps TRBD1 (5 bases). CDR1 is SGDLS and CDR2 is YYNGEE in the germline V gene. The CDR3 spans 14 residues. V lost 0 bases and J lost 1, with 5 bases in between. Full variable domain (remainder filled in from reference TRBV9 and TRBJ2-4): DSGVTQTPKHLITATGQRVTLRCSPRSGDLSVYWYQQSLDQGLQFLIQYYNGEERAKGNILERFSAQQFPDLHSELNLSSLELGDSALYFCASSVGGAKNIQYFGAGTRLSVL.

This clone was seen a handful of times. This chain links TRBV6-5 with TRBJ2-1, with a possible D match to TRBD2 (6 bases). CDR3 length: 16 residues. Deletions cut 4 bases from V and 3 bases from J, with 16 bases between. Germline V lookup: CDR1 MNHEY, CDR2 SVGAGI. CDR3 bases: TGTGCCAGCAGTTTAGCGGAGCCTAACAACTACAATGAGCAGTTCTTC. Amino acid sequence: CASSLAEPNNYNEQFF.

This clone was found a few times. The chain carries TRBV5-4 and TRBJ1-3; D is unresolved. CDR1 is SGHNT, CDR2 YYREEE, per germline (reference sequence). The V gene lost 1 base and the J gene lost 0 bases, with 5 bases spanning the gap. The CDR3 contains 14 residues. This chain's CDR3 is CASSLPDSGNTIYF. CDR3 nucleotide sequence: TGTGCCAGCAGCTTGCCAGACTCTGGAAACACCATATATTTT.

Note on this clone: This CDR3 is also generated by other DNA sequences in the sample. The rearrangement joins TRBV7-9 to TRBJ2-1; TRBD2 matches at 7 bases. J gave up 4 bases and V 0 bases, and 0 bases lay outside the gene matches. The CDR3 has 14 amino acids. Germline V gene data show CDR1 as SEHNR and CDR2 as FQNEAQ (reference sequence). The CDR3 nucleotides are TGTGCCAGCAGCTTAGCGGGGGGGTACAATGAGCAGTTCTTC. Amino acids: CASSLAGGYNEQFF.

The chain carries TRBV12-5 and TRBJ1-2; D is possibly TRBD1 (5 bases). Germline CDR1 and CDR2: LGHNT and FRNRAP. The V gene lost 5 bases and the J gene lost 4 bases, with 23 bases spanning the gap. This CDR3 contains 17 residues. The CDR3 region has the DNA TGTGCTAGTGGTCATGGTACTCTGCAGGGAAAGACCTATGGCTACACCTTC. Amino acid sequence: CASGHGTLQGKTYGYTF.

CDR3 nucleotides: TGCGCCAGCAGCCAAGATTTTCCCGGGGGGAACACCGGGGAGCTGTTTTTT. As protein: CASSQDFPGGNTGELFF. The chain employs TRBV4-1 and TRBJ2-2, with a tentative D call TRBD2 (6 bases). This CDR3 region has 17 residues. The germline V gene encodes CDR1 MGHRA and CDR2 YSYEKL. The V end lost 0 bases, the J end lost 1 base, and 12 bases lay between the germline ends.

The V and J genes are TRBV7-9 and TRBJ2-2; D unclear. This CDR3 is 14 amino acids long. With 0 bases removed from V and 6 bases from J, the gap between germline ends came to 8 bases. The V gene's germline CDR1 is SEHNR and CDR2 FQNEAQ (reference sequence). As DNA, the CDR3 is TGTGCCAGCAGCTTAGCTGGTAATTCCGGGGAGCTGTTTTTT. Its protein product is CASSLAGNSGELFF.